The sequence of this T cell receptor beta chain was determined in a study of T cells in Graves' hyperthyroidism and ophthalmopathy. The study's findings and limits: Ophthalmopathy cases were set apart from stable hyperthyroidism by a 13 V-J model. The model's output predicted ophthalmopathy at a median of 6.5 months prior to onset. Blood also carried most thyroid clonotypes expanded above 0.001.

RNA transcripts gave rise to amplified TCR beta CDR3 regions. The TCR CDR3 first-round RT-PCR relied on the HTBI primer set. MiXCR, applied by TCRdb to the multiplex PCR reads, yields one record per CDR3 protein. The table lists around 600,000 distinct CDR3 sequences, approximately 14% of them singletons. The sample holds many counts of this clonotype. Its specificity is unknown. Under 12 ml fresh peripheral blood yielded the PBMCs. Sample: blood. The sequence derives from a woman in her 30s with Graves' hyperthyroidism.

The CDR3 DNA follows: TGTGCCAGCAGTTTCTACACAAACACTGAAGCTTTCTTT. It yields the protein CASSFYTNTEAFF. The rearrangement joins TRBV12-3 or TRBV12-4 to TRBJ1-1; D gene unclear. The CDR3 extends over 13 amino acids. V lost 3 bases and J 2 bases, leaving 7 bases between the germline ends.